This is a list of T cell receptor beta chains from one sample in a study of OX40 agonist ivuxolimab in advanced cancers. Sequencing used immunoSEQ multiplex PCR; TCRdb keeps in-frame clones, though not all of them. This sample has 9,500 to 15,000 clones, with over 80% found just once. The sample here was CD4+ or CD8+ T cells sorted from blood, taken in a trial of the OX40 agonist ivuxolimab. The receptor source for this set is an adult with an advanced solid tumor such as melanoma, head and neck, liver or kidney cancer. Both conserved end residues are part of each CDR3. Expanded clones get a size class; other rows say once, few or many, or leave the size out.

>TRBV27|.|TRBJ2-3
CASSTKRLAGRDTQYF
>TRBV19|.|TRBJ2-7
CASSIRTSGVSYEQYF
>TRBV9|.|TRBJ2-2
CASAAGFNTGELFF
>TRBV28|.|TRBJ2-5
CASSDRDRLMYQETQYF
>TRBV13|.|TRBJ2-3
CASRPAGGSTDTQYF
>TRBV27|few|TRBJ2-7
CASSLSTRYEQYF
>TRBV7-9|.|TRBJ2-1
CASSLAGGLDEQFF
>TRBV2|.|TRBJ2-1
CASNGGQGVNEQFF
>TRBV9|medium-sized|TRBJ2-2
CASSVRRDKANTGELFF
>TRBV11-2|.|TRBJ2-1
CASSLDRGSNEQFF
>TRBV11-2|once|TRBJ2-7
CASSLAYGVYEQYF
>TRBV18|.|TRBJ1-3
CASSPPQPYGNTIYF
>TRBV27|.|TRBJ1-1
CASSFRTGMNTEAFF
>TRBV27|.|TRBJ2-7
CASSFLRRDRGYEQYF
>TRBV7-6|.|TRBJ2-2
CASSLVTGGELFF
>TRBV15|.|TRBJ2-2
CATSREVGGTGELFF
>TRBV5-8|.|TRBJ2-6
CASSPSGANVLTF